The 13 T cell receptor beta chains below were found in one sample sequenced in a study of cytomegalovirus exposure and HLA in healthy donors. The PCR ran on 60 Vbeta and 13 Jbeta primers. This table comes from immunoSEQ multiplex PCR, and its TCRdb copy is limited to in-frame clones, with some not included. In the table there are roughly 180,000 clones, about four fifths of which are singletons. Sequencing was done on a sample of PBMCs. The receptor set was obtained from a man aged 30-40 years in good health and CMV-seronegative.

CDR3 in DNA: TGCGCCAGCAACACCAACGAGAGGGCTCGGACCGGGGAGCTGTTTTTT. It specifies CASNTNERARTGELFF. J is TRBJ2-2 and V is TRBV5-1; D may be TRBD2 (5 bases). This CDR3 contains 16 residues. Germline assignment: CDR1 SGHRS and CDR2 YFSETQ. Trimming left V 6 bases short and J 5 bases short, with 20 bases between.

The V call is TRBV7-9, the J call TRBJ1-2; the D gene is possibly TRBD1 (5 bases). The CDR3 is 11 amino acids. The germline CDR1 and CDR2 sequences are SEHNR and FQNEAQ (reference sequence). CDR3 DNA: TGTTCCTCCGGGGGAAACTATGGCTACACCTTC. Translating gives CSSGGNYGYTF.

The gene calls are TRBV4-2 and TRBJ1-2; the D gene is possibly TRBD1 (5 bases). The CDR3 is made up of 13 amino acids. Germline CDR1 reads LGHNA; CDR2 reads YNFKEQ. Deletions cut 1 base from V and 8 bases from J, with 11 bases between. CDR3 DNA sequence: TGTGCCAGCAGCCAAGGCAGGGTACAGGGCTACACCTTC. It is translated as CASSQGRVQGYTF.

The chain employs TRBV6-6 and TRBJ2-4, with a possible D match to TRBD2 (6 bases). CDR3 size: 14 residues. CDR1 and CDR2 from the germline V gene are MNHNY and SVGAGI (reference sequence). V lost 5 bases, J lost 1 base, and 9 bases lay in between. CDR3 nucleotide sequence: TGTGCCAGCAGTGGAGGGTCGGCCAAAAACATTCAGTACTTC. Amino acid sequence: CASSGGSAKNIQYF.

This chain joins TRBV30 and TRBJ1-1, with 8 bases lining up with TRBD1. Germline V gene sequence: CDR1 GTSNPN, CDR2 SVGIG (reference sequence). The CDR3 extends over 13 amino acids. The trim removed 5 bases at V and 5 bases at J, leaving 7 bases unmatched. This CDR3 reads CAWRRTGGTEAFF. The CDR3 nucleotides read TGTGCCTGGCGCCGCACAGGGGGAACTGAAGCTTTCTTT.

The V and J genes are TRBV5-1 and TRBJ2-7, with 9 positions matching TRBD2. The CDR3 is made up of 15 amino acids. Germline V gene lookup returns CDR1 SGHRS and CDR2 YFSETQ. Trimming cost V 5 bases and J 4 bases; bases outside gene matches: 10. CDR3: CASSDLASGAYEQYF. In DNA, the CDR3 is TGCGCCAGCAGTGATCTCGCTAGCGGGGCGTACGAGCAGTACTTC.

This rearrangement joins TRBV10-1 to TRBJ2-5; 7 nucleotides agree with TRBD1. The J call may be faulty, since TRBJ2-7 better matches the DNA end. Germline CDR1 and CDR2: WNHNN and SYGVQD (reference sequence). The CDR3 sequence is 13 residues long. The chain's CDR3 is CASSRDRSYEQYF. Here the CDR3 DNA reads TGCGCCAGCAGCCGGGACAGATCCTACGAGCAGTACTTC.

V usage is TRBV7-6 and J usage is TRBJ1-2; D unclear. Trimming removed 3 bases at V and 4 bases at J, with 6 bases between. The CDR3 is made up of 12 amino acids. CDR1 is SGHVS, CDR2 FNYEAQ, per germline. The CDR3 nucleotides read TGTGCCAGCAGCTTTTCAGTCTATGGCTACACCTTC. Its translation: CASSFSVYGYTF.

The rearrangement joins TRBV10-3 to TRBJ2-1; D is uncertain. CDR1 is ENHRY and CDR2 is SYGVKD in the germline V gene. Trimming stripped 5 bases from V and 5 bases from J, with 16 bases between. There are 15 residues in the CDR3. DNA for the CDR3: TGTGCCATCAGTCCCCGGTTGGTAGCAGACAATGAGCAGTTCTTC. Residues: CAISPRLVADNEQFF.

This clone appeared a few times. The same CDR3 also results from other DNA sequences found in this sample. This chain links TRBV11-2 with TRBJ2-3; D may be TRBD2 (6 bases). The CDR3 is made up of 15 amino acids. In germline, CDR1 is SGHAT, CDR2 FQNNGV. The V gene lost 3 bases and the J gene lost 0 bases, with 10 bases spanning the gap. CDR3 nucleotide sequence: TGTGCCAGCAGCTTGCGGGGAACTAGCACAGATACGCAGTATTTT. This gives the protein CASSLRGTSTDTQYF.

This clone was observed a few times. The chain combines TRBV2 with TRBJ2-1; D is unclear. The V and J ends lost 5 bases and 7 bases respectively, with 12 bases between them. From germline, CDR1 is SNHLY and CDR2 FYNNEI. The CDR3 sequence is 13 residues long. The CDR3 region has the DNA TGTGCCAGCAGTATTCTCCCGGGTAATGAGCAGTTCTTC. Protein: CASSILPGNEQFF.

The CDR3 DNA reads as TGTGCCAGCAAACTAGCGGGAGGCCCGGGGGAGCAGTACTTC. This codes for CASKLAGGPGEQYF. The chain combines TRBV14 with TRBJ2-7; 12 positions agree with TRBD2. Looked up from germline, CDR1 is SGHDN and CDR2 is FVKESK. J lost 7 bases, V lost 7 bases, and 8 bases had no gene match. The CDR3 contains 14 residues.

The V gene is TRBV10-3, the J gene TRBJ2-3, with 9 bases fitting TRBD2. The CDR3 runs 15 residues. Germline V gene data show CDR1 as ENHRY and CDR2 as SYGVKD. The trim removed 5 bases at V and 1 base at J, leaving 4 bases unmatched. CDR3 sequence reads: CAISRSGGRTDTQYF. DNA of the CDR3: TGTGCCATCAGTCGTAGCGGGGGCCGCACAGATACGCAGTATTTT.